This TCR beta chain was documented in a study of Ad26.COV2.S vaccination and SARS-CoV-2 variants. TCRdb's table, derived via immunoSEQ multiplex PCR, lists solely in-frame clones and lacks some. The data contain about 350,000 clones, 88% of them singletons. V was trimmed by 5 bases and J by 1 base, leaving 6 bases between them. This CDR3 spans 12 amino acids. Germline CDR1 is MNHEY and CDR2 is SVGEGT. The treatment here: roughly 18 received Ad26.COV2.S at low or high dose, single or two shots; about 5 received placebo; per-sample allocation not given. Following the first vaccine or placebo injection, samples were taken on day 63. Vaccination used an Ad26 vector expressing Wuhan-strain SARS-CoV-2 spike.

The chain has TRBV6-2 or TRBV6-3 and TRBJ2-7; D uncertain. The sample consisted of peripheral blood, taken in a trial of Ad26.COV2.S vaccine versus placebo. The sequence was collected from a person aged 18 to 65 who received the Ad26.COV2.S COVID-19 vaccine or a placebo. This CDR3 reads CASSPISYEQYF. DNA for the CDR3: TGTGCCAGCAGTCCGATTTCCTACGAGCAGTACTTC.